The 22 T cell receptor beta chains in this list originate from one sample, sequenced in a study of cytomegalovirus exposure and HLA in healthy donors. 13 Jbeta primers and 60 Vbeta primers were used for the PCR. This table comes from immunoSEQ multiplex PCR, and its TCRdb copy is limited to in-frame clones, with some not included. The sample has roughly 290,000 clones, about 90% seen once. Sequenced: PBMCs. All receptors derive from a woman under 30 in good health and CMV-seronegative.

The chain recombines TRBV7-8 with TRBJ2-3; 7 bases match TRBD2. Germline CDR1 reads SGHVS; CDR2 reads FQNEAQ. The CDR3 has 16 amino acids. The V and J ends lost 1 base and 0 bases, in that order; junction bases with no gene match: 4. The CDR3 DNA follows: TGTGCCAGCAGCTTAGATCTAGCGGCCAGCACAGATACGCAGTATTTT. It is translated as CASSLDLAASTDTQYF.

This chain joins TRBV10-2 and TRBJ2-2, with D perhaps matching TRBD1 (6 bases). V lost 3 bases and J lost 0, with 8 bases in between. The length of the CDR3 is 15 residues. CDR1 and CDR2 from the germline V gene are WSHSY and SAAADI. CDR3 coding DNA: TGCGCCAGCAGTGAACAGGGCCCGAACACCGGGGAGCTGTTTTTT. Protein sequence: CASSEQGPNTGELFF.

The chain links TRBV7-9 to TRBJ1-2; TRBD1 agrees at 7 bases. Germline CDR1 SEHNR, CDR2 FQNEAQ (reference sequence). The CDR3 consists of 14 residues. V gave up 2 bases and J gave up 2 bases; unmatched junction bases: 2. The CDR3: CASSLRGRNYGYTF. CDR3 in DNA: TGTGCCAGCAGCTTAAGGGGGCGAAACTATGGCTACACCTTC.

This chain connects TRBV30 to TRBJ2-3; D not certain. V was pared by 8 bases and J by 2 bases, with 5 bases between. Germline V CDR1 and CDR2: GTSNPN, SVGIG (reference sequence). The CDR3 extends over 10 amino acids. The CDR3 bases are TGTGCCCTCCTCACAGATACGCAGTATTTT. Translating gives CALLTDTQYF. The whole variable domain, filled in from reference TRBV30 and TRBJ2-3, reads SQTIHQWPATLVQPVGSPLSLECTVEGTSNPNLYWYRQAAGRGLQLLFYSVGIGQISSEVPQNLSASRPQDRQFILSSKKLLLSDSGFYLCALLTDTQYFGPGTRLTVL.

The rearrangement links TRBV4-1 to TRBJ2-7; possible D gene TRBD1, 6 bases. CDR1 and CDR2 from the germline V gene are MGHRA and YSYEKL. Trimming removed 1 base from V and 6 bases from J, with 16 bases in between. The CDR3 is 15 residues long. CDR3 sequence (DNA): TGCGCCAGCAGCCAAGTAGGGGCAGGGGCTGCCGAGCAGTACTTC. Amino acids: CASSQVGAGAAEQYF.

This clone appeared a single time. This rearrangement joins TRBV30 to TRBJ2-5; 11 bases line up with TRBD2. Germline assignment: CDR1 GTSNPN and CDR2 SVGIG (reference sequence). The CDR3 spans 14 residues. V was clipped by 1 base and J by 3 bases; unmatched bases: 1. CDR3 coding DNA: TGTGCCTGGAGTGAGGGACTAGCGGAAGAGACCCAGTACTTC. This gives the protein CAWSEGLAEETQYF.

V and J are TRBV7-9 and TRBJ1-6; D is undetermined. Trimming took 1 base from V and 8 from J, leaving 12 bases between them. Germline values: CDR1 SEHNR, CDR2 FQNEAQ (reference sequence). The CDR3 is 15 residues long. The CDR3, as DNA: TGTGCCAGCAGCTTAGAGAGGGAGATGGATTCACCCCTCCACTTT. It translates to CASSLEREMDSPLHF.

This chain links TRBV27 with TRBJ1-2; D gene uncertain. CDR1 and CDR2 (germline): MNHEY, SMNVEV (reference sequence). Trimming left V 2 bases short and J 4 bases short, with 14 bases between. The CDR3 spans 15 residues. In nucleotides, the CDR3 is TGTGCCAGCAGTTTACGAGTACCGTCTCTCTATGGCTACACCTTC. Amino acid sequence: CASSLRVPSLYGYTF.

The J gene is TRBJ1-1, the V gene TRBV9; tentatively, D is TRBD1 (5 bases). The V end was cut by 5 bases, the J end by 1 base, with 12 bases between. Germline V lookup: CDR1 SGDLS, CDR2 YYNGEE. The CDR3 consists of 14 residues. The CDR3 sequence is CASSPGIGNTEAFF. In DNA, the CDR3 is TGTGCCAGCAGTCCAGGGATAGGGAACACTGAAGCTTTCTTT.

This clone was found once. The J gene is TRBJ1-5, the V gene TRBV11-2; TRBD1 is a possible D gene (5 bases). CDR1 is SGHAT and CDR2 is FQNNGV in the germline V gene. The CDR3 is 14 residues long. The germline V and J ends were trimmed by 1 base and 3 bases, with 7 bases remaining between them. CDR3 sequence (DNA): TGTGCCAGCAGCTTAGCAGGGTACAATCAGCCCCAGCATTTT. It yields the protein CASSLAGYNQPQHF.

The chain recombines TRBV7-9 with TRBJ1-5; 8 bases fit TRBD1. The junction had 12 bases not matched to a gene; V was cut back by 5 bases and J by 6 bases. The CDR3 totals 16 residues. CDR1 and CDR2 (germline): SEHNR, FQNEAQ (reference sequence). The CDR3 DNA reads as TGTGCCAGCAGCCCTCCCCAGGGGGCATACGGTCAGCCCCAGCATTTT. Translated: CASSPPQGAYGQPQHF.

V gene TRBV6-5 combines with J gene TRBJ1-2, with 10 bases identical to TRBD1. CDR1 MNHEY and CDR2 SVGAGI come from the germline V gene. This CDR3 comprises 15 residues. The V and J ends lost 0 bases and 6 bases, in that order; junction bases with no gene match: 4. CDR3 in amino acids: CASSYSPGTGDGYTF. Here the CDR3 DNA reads TGTGCCAGCAGTTACTCCCCCGGGACAGGGGATGGCTACACCTTC.

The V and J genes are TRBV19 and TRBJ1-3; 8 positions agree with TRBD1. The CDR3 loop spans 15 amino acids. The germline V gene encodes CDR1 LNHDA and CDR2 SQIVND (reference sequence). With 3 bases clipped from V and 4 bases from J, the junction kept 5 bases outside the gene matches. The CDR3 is CASSIHQGAGNTIYF. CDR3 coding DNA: TGTGCCAGTAGTATTCATCAGGGGGCCGGAAACACCATATATTTT.

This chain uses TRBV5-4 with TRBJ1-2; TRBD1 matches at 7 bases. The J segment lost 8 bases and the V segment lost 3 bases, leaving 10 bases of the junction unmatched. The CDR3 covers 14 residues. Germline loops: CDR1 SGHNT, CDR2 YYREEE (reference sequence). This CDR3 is CASSSATGIGGYTF. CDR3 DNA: TGTGCCAGCAGCTCCGCGACAGGGATTGGAGGCTACACCTTC.

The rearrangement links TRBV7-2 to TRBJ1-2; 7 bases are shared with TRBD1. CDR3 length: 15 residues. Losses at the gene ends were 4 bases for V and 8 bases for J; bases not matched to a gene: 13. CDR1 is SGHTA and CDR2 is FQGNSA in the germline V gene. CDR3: CASSSPRGSSEGYTF. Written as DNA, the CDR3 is TGTGCCAGCAGCTCCCCCAGGGGGTCCTCCGAAGGCTACACCTTC.

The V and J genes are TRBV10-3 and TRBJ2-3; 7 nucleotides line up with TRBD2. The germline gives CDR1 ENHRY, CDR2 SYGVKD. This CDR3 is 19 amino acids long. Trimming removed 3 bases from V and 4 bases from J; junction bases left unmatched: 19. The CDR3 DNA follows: TGTGCCATCAGTGACGCCGAGGCGAGCGGGGCCCGTTGGGCAGATACGCAGTATTTT. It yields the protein CAISDAEASGARWADTQYF.

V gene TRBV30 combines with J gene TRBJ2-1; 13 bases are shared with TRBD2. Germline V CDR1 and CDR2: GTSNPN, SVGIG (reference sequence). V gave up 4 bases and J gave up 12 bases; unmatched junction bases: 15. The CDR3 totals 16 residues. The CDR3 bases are TGTGCCTGGACAGTTACTGCTACTAGCGGGGGGGCGAGGCAGTTCTTC. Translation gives CAWTVTATSGGARQFF.

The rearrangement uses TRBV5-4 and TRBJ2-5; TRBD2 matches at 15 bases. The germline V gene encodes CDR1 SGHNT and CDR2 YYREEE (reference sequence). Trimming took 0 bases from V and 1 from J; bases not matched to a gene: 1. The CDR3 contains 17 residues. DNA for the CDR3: TGTGCCAGCAGCTTGGGGACTAGCGGGGGGGTCCAAGAGACCCAGTACTTC. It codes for CASSLGTSGGVQETQYF.

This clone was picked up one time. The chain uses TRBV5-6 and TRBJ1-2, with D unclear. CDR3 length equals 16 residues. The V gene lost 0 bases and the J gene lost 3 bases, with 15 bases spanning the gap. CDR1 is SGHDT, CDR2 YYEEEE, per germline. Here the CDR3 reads CASSLEAFREYYGYTF. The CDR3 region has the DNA TGTGCCAGCAGCTTGGAGGCGTTTAGGGAGTACTATGGCTACACCTTC.

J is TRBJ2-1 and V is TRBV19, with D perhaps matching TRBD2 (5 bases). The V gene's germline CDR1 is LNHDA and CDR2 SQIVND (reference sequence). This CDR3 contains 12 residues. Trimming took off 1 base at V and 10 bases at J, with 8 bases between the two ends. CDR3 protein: CASSIAGYEQFF. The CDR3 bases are TGTGCCAGTAGTATAGCGGGGTACGAGCAGTTCTTC.

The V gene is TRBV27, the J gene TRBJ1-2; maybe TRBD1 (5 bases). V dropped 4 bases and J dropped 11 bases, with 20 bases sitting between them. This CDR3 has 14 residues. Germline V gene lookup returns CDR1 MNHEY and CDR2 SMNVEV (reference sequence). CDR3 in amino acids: CASSWDRGSGGYTF. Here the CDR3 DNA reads TGTGCCAGCAGTTGGGACCGGGGTAGCGGGGGGTACACCTTC.

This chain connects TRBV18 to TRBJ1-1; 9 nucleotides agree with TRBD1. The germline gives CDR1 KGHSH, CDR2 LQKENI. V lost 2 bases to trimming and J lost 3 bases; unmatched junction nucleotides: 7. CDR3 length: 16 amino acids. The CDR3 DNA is TGTGCCAGCTCACCAAGTAAGGACAGGGGCGACACTGAAGCTTTCTTT. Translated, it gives CASSPSKDRGDTEAFF.